This TCR beta chain appears in the sequencing data of a study of blood T cell repertoires in COVID-19. On the study more broadly: Samples representing acute and convalescent COVID-19 were sourced from the United States, Italy and Spain. In each case, the material was cDNA or gDNA derived from T cells, B-cell-depleted T cells, or PBMCs.

Methods used by the authors: The assay estimated nucleated cells by amplifying reference gene primers. Here immunoSEQ multiplex PCR was the method, and the copy in TCRdb shows in-frame clones only, minus some. The V and J calls and clone size were taken over from that table, and D and trimming were inferred from the DNA. This table holds about 280,000 clones, approximately 83% found once. The sequence was obtained from a woman younger than 45 who had recovered from COVID-19. Sequenced input: peripheral blood.

CDR3 region: CASSPGGRTEAFF. The CDR3 region has the DNA TGTGCCAGCAGCCCTGGCGGGAGGACTGAAGCTTTCTTT. The chain couples TRBV7-3 to TRBJ1-1; no clear D. The V and J ends lost 5 bases and 5 bases respectively, with 12 bases between them. CDR1 SGHTA and CDR2 FQGTGA come from the germline V gene. The CDR3 has 13 residues.